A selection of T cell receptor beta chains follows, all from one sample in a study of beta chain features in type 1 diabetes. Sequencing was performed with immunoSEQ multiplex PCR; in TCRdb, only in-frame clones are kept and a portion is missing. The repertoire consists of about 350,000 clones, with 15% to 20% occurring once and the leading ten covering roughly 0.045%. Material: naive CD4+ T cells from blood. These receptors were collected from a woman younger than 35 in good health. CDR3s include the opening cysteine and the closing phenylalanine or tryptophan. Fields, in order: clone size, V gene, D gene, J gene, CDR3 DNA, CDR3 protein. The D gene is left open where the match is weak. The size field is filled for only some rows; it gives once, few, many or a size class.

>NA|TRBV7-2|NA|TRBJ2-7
TGTGCCAGCAGCGCCGTCGCTGGCCACGAGCAGTACTTC
CASSAVAGHEQYF
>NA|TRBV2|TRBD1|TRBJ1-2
TGTGCCAGCAGGGGACAGGGAATCTATGGCTACACCTTC
CASRGQGIYGYTF
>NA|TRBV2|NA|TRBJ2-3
TGTGCCAGCATGACGTCTCCTAGCCCAACAGATACGCAGTATTTT
CASMTSPSPTDTQYF
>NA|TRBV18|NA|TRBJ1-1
TGTGCCAGCTCACCTACTCGAGGCACCTTGGGCACTGAAGCTTTCTTT
CASSPTRGTLGTEAFF
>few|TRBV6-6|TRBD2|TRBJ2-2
TGTGCCAGCAGTACCGGGACTAGTGGGACCGGGGAGCTGTTTTTT
CASSTGTSGTGELFF
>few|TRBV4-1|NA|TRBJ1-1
TGCGCCAGCAGCCAGGTGACAGCCTGGAACACTGAAGCTTTCTTT
CASSQVTAWNTEAFF
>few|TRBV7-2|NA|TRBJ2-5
TGTGCCAGCAGCCGCCAAGTAGCCTACCAAGAGACCCAGTACTTC
CASSRQVAYQETQYF
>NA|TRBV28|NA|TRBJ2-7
TGTGCCAGCACCGGGTCCGGGTCCTACGAGCAGTACTTC
CASTGSGSYEQYF
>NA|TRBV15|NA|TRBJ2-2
TGTGCCACCAGCAGATTCACGGGAACCGGGGAGCTGTTTTTT
CATSRFTGTGELFF
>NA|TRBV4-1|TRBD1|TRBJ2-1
TGCGCCAGCAGCCTCGGACAGGGCTACAATGAGCAGTTCTTC
CASSLGQGYNEQFF